A single T cell receptor (beta chain) is shown here with its context. Using a J-beta primer mix together with a sample-barcoded 5' primer, a second PCR was run for about 7 to 12 cycles. TCRdb reprocessed the 5' RACE reads with MiXCR, giving one entry per CDR3 protein. The table lists some 930,000 distinct CDR3 sequences, about 28% of them singletons, with 9.5% to 13% in the top ten. This entry belongs to a study of blood T cells in healthy people across ages. The CDR3 has 14 residues. Germline V gene sequence: CDR1 SGHTA, CDR2 FQGNSA. These same records also appear under a second study, on T cells of mothers and their children. That study adds: Each child contributed about 3 million TCR beta CDR3 reads, while each mother contributed over 9.5 million.

This clonotype was sampled from a woman in her 40s in good health. Sequenced material: blood. The chain carries TRBV7-2 and TRBJ2-1; 9 nucleotides agree with TRBD1. Gene TRBJ2-7 matches the end of the DNA better, so the J call may be wrong. Here the CDR3 reads CASSPGTGYNEQYF. The CDR3, as DNA: TGTGCCAGCAGCCCCGGGACAGGGTACAACGAGCAGTACTTC.